These T cell receptor beta chains were read from a single sample in a study of human T cells and chemical hapten exposure. TCRdb re-called the RACE reads through MiXCR, storing one row per CDR3 protein. The table shows tens of thousands of distinct CDR3 sequences, with about an eighth occurring only once. The starting material was whole blood, obtained in connection with sensitization to the hapten diphenylcyclopropenone (DPC). Receptor source: a woman aged 55-70 years with alopecia areata. Some clones in this sample may be carry-over from other donors' samples. Both conserved end residues are part of each CDR3. The D gene is left open where the match is weak. Clone size appears in some rows only: once, few, many, or a class for an expanded clone.

D: TRBD1
J: TRBJ1-1
size: many
V: TRBV7-9
CDR3: CASSMQTGRTEAFF
DNA: TGTGCCAGCAGCATGCAGACAGGGCGGACTGAAGCTTTCTTT

D: -
J: TRBJ1-3
size: many
V: TRBV5-1
CDR3: CASRDTSGNTIYF
DNA: TGCGCCAGTCGGGACACCTCTGGAAACACCATATATTTT

D: -
J: TRBJ1-1
size: -
V: TRBV12-3/TRBV12-4
CDR3: CASSLVWGEGTEAFF
DNA: TGTGCCAGCAGTTTAGTGTGGGGGGAAGGGACTGAAGCTTTCTTT

D: -
J: TRBJ2-3
size: many
V: TRBV7-9
CDR3: CASGVGNTDTQYF
DNA: TGTGCCAGCGGTGTCGGAAACACAGATACGCAGTATTTT

D: -
J: TRBJ1-2
size: few
V: TRBV19
CDR3: CASSTRTGTGYTF
DNA: TGTGCCAGTAGTACTAGAACAGGGACCGGCTACACCTTC

D: -
J: TRBJ1-3
size: many
V: TRBV7-9
CDR3: CASSTPDRNTIYF
DNA: TGTGCCAGCAGCACCCCAGACAGAAACACCATATATTTT

D: TRBD2
J: TRBJ2-7
size: -
V: TRBV7-2
CDR3: CASSLTSGSAYEQYF
DNA: TGTGCCAGCAGCTTAACTAGCGGGTCCGCCTACGAGCAGTACTTC

D: TRBD2
J: TRBJ2-3
size: many
V: TRBV20-1
CDR3: CSTTSGGASTDTQYF
DNA: TGCAGTACGACTAGCGGGGGGGCAAGCACAGATACGCAGTATTTT

D: TRBD2
J: TRBJ2-7
size: many
V: TRBV5-1
CDR3: CASRVAGAYEQYF
DNA: TGCGCCAGCAGGGTAGCGGGGGCCTACGAGCAGTACTTC

D: -
J: TRBJ2-1
size: many
V: TRBV6-4
CDR3: CASSDSTGGGNEQFF
DNA: TGTGCCAGCAGTGACTCTACAGGGGGAGGGAATGAGCAGTTCTTC

D: -
J: TRBJ2-3
size: few
V: TRBV29-1
CDR3: CSVGVFGTDTQYF
DNA: TGCAGCGTTGGGGTCTTCGGCACAGATACGCAGTATTTT

D: -
J: TRBJ1-6
size: few
V: TRBV20-1
CDR3: CSARDRSQGNYNSPLHF
DNA: TGCAGTGCTAGAGATAGATCGCAGGGGAACTATAATTCACCCCTCCACTTT

D: -
J: TRBJ2-2
size: -
V: TRBV30
CDR3: CAWSEGTGELFF
DNA: TGTGCCTGGAGTGAAGGCACCGGGGAGCTGTTTTTT

D: -
J: TRBJ1-5
size: -
V: TRBV19
CDR3: CASRQGPNQPQHF
DNA: TGTGCCAGTAGACAGGGACCCAATCAGCCCCAGCATTTT

D: TRBD2
J: TRBJ2-1
size: many
V: TRBV20-1
CDR3: CSARLAGGRYNEQFF
DNA: TGCAGTGCTAGACTAGCGGGGGGCCGGTACAATGAGCAGTTCTTC

D: TRBD1
J: TRBJ1-2
size: few
V: TRBV7-8
CDR3: CASSADRGNYGYTF
DNA: TGTGCCAGCAGCGCAGACAGGGGAAACTATGGCTACACCTTC

D: TRBD1
J: TRBJ1-4
size: once
V: TRBV20-1
CDR3: CSARGQTTTNEKLFF
DNA: TGCAGTGCTAGGGGACAGACTACAACTAATGAAAAACTGTTTTTT

D: -
J: TRBJ2-4
size: many
V: TRBV11-2
CDR3: CASSLVFDVSKNIQYF
DNA: TGTGCCAGCAGCTTAGTTTTCGACGTCAGTAAAAACATTCAGTACTTC

D: -
J: TRBJ2-1
size: few
V: TRBV6-2/TRBV6-3
CDR3: CASSSGLLSYNEQFF
DNA: TGTGCCAGCAGTTCGGGACTCCTCTCCTACAATGAGCAGTTCTTC

D: -
J: TRBJ1-5
size: many
V: TRBV28
CDR3: CASCIPSQPQHF
DNA: TGTGCCAGCTGTATCCCAAGTCAGCCCCAGCATTTT

D: -
J: TRBJ2-5
size: many
V: TRBV20-1
CDR3: CSARAQRETQYF
DNA: TGCAGTGCTAGAGCTCAGCGAGAGACCCAGTACTTC

D: -
J: TRBJ2-3
size: -
V: TRBV7-9
CDR3: CASSLARGRVVDTQYF
DNA: TGTGCCAGCAGCTTAGCGCGTGGCCGGGTGGTAGATACGCAGTATTTT

D: TRBD1
J: TRBJ1-2
size: many
V: TRBV27
CDR3: CASSPHARQGVWLYGYTF
DNA: TGTGCCAGCAGTCCCCACGCTCGACAGGGCGTTTGGCTTTATGGCTACACCTTC

D: TRBD1
J: TRBJ1-2
size: -
V: TRBV19
CDR3: CASSLDVLTGPNYGYTF
DNA: TGTGCCAGTAGTCTCGATGTCCTGACAGGGCCCAACTATGGCTACACCTTC

D: -
J: TRBJ2-7
size: many
V: TRBV4-1
CDR3: CASSREYEQYF
DNA: TGCGCCAGCAGCCGCGAGTACGAGCAGTACTTC

D: -
J: TRBJ2-1
size: many
V: TRBV7-3
CDR3: CASQGGSQDNEQFF
DNA: TGTGCCAGCCAAGGGGGTAGTCAGGACAATGAGCAGTTCTTC

D: -
J: TRBJ2-1
size: many
V: TRBV29-1
CDR3: CSGGLVHNEQFF
DNA: TGCAGCGGGGGCCTAGTCCACAATGAGCAGTTCTTC

D: TRBD1
J: TRBJ1-3
size: few
V: TRBV7-6
CDR3: CASSARQGLESSGNTIYF
DNA: TGTGCCAGCAGCGCGAGACAGGGGTTGGAGAGCTCTGGAAACACCATATATTTT

D: -
J: TRBJ2-3
size: -
V: TRBV5-1
CDR3: CASSPDLGGRDTQYF
DNA: TGCGCCAGCAGCCCCGACCTAGGAGGCAGAGATACGCAGTATTTT

D: -
J: TRBJ2-7
size: few
V: TRBV4-2
CDR3: CASSQDFGNAYEQYF
DNA: TGTGCCAGCAGCCAAGACTTCGGCAACGCCTACGAGCAGTACTTC

D: TRBD1
J: TRBJ2-1
size: -
V: TRBV20-1
CDR3: CSAAQGQQNEQFF
DNA: TGCAGTGCTGCCCAGGGACAGCAAAATGAGCAGTTCTTC

D: -
J: TRBJ2-4
size: many
V: TRBV11-2
CDR3: CASSSPDPKNIQYF
DNA: TGTGCCAGCAGCTCCCCAGATCCCAAAAACATTCAGTACTTC

D: TRBD2
J: TRBJ2-7
size: -
V: TRBV20-1
CDR3: CSARDTGGHSYEQYF
DNA: TGCAGTGCTAGAGATACGGGGGGGCACTCCTACGAGCAGTACTTC

D: TRBD1
J: TRBJ1-1
size: many
V: TRBV20-1
CDR3: CSARVPRGRGSTEAFF
DNA: TGCAGTGCTAGAGTCCCTCGCGGCAGGGGGAGCACTGAAGCTTTCTTT

D: -
J: TRBJ1-2
size: many
V: TRBV4-2
CDR3: CASSQVLTLLQANYGYTF
DNA: TGTGCCAGCAGCCAAGTTTTGACCCTGCTCCAGGCAAACTATGGCTACACCTTC

D: -
J: TRBJ2-3
size: -
V: TRBV6-6
CDR3: CASSYPLAAPDTQYF
DNA: TGTGCCAGCAGTTACCCATTAGCGGCTCCAGATACGCAGTATTTT

D: -
J: TRBJ2-6
size: -
V: TRBV5-1
CDR3: CASRDYRSGANVLTF
DNA: TGCGCCAGCAGGGATTACAGATCCGGGGCCAACGTCCTGACTTTC

D: -
J: TRBJ2-1
size: -
V: TRBV5-1
CDR3: CASSPGRVVNEQFF
DNA: TGCGCCAGCAGCCCGGGCAGGGTCGTCAATGAGCAGTTCTTC

D: TRBD2
J: TRBJ2-4
size: -
V: TRBV2
CDR3: CASRRLGEGNIQYF
DNA: TGTGCCAGCAGACGATTAGGGGAGGGGAACATTCAGTACTTC

D: -
J: TRBJ2-6
size: many
V: TRBV12-3/TRBV12-4
CDR3: CASTPQGGAGANVLTF
DNA: TGTGCCAGCACTCCGCAAGGGGGTGCTGGGGCCAACGTCCTGACTTTC

D: -
J: TRBJ1-4
size: few
V: TRBV20-1
CDR3: CSARDHRATNEKLFF
DNA: TGCAGTGCTAGAGACCACAGGGCTACTAATGAAAAACTGTTTTTT

D: -
J: TRBJ2-7
size: many
V: TRBV5-6
CDR3: CASSLLRGGTGNEQYF
DNA: TGTGCCAGCAGCTTGTTACGCGGGGGCACTGGGAACGAGCAGTACTTC

D: TRBD2
J: TRBJ2-7
size: -
V: TRBV30
CDR3: CASVPGGREEQYF
DNA: TGTGCCTCTGTCCCGGGGGGGCGGGAAGAGCAGTACTTC